This T cell receptor beta chain was observed in a study of OX40 agonist ivuxolimab in advanced cancers. Germline CDR1 and CDR2: SQVTM and ANQGSEA. The CDR3 is 12 residues long. V lost 2 bases, J lost 4 bases, and 8 bases lay in between. Clones were sequenced by immunoSEQ multiplex PCR, and TCRdb holds only the in-frame ones, with some missing. Altogether 80,000 to 130,000 clones are present, 90% being singletons, with the ten largest covering 0.31%. The receptor was isolated from an adult with an advanced solid tumor such as melanoma, head and neck, liver or kidney cancer. The source was CD4+ or CD8+ T cells sorted from blood, collected in a trial of the OX40 agonist ivuxolimab. The rearrangement joins TRBV29-1 to TRBJ1-2; a possible D gene is TRBD1 (6 bases). CDR3 sequence: CSVEKGGYGYTF. CDR3 bases: TGCAGCGTTGAAAAGGGGGGCTATGGCTACACCTTC.